Presented here are 19 T cell receptor beta chains from one specimen sequenced in a study of OX40 agonist ivuxolimab in advanced cancers. Clones were read by immunoSEQ multiplex PCR, and TCRdb kept only the in-frame ones, dropping some. The data hold tens of thousands of clones, with 80% to 90% observed a single time. The specimen was CD4+ or CD8+ T cells sorted from blood, collected in a trial of the OX40 agonist ivuxolimab. These receptors came from an adult with an advanced solid tumor such as melanoma, head and neck, liver or kidney cancer.

The rearrangement links TRBV6-1 to TRBJ1-1, with D hard to call. Germline CDR1 MNHNS, CDR2 SASEGT. V lost 2 bases and J 0 bases, leaving 7 bases between the germline ends. This CDR3 has 14 amino acids. The CDR3 DNA follows: TGTGCCAGCAGTGAAAATGTGCTGAACACTGAAGCTTTCTTT. It yields the protein CASSENVLNTEAFF.

The chain carries TRBV27 and TRBJ2-2; tentatively, D is TRBD2 (6 bases). The germline CDR1 and CDR2 sequences are MNHEY and SMNVEV (reference sequence). Trimming removed 1 base from V and 5 bases from J, with 11 bases in between. The CDR3 has 15 residues. CDR3 in amino acids: CASSLWAGGTGELFF. The CDR3 coding sequence is TGTGCCAGCAGTTTATGGGCAGGAGGGACCGGGGAGCTGTTTTTT.

The chain carries TRBV28 and TRBJ2-1, with 7 positions matching TRBD2. The CDR3 consists of 15 residues. With 8 bases clipped from V and 4 bases from J, the junction kept 11 bases outside the gene matches. CDR1 and CDR2 from the germline V gene are MDHEN and SYDVKM. CDR3 bases: TGTGCCAGCCTAGGGAGGGTGGCGGGGTACAATGAGCAGTTCTTC. Its translation: CASLGRVAGYNEQFF.

The chain links TRBV7-3 to TRBJ2-1; D is unresolved. There are 13 residues in the CDR3. V lost 2 bases and J lost 5, with 7 bases in between. Germline V gene lookup returns CDR1 SGHTA and CDR2 FQGTGA. The CDR3 spells CASSLLRDNEQFF. The CDR3 bases are TGTGCCAGCAGCTTACTCAGAGACAATGAGCAGTTCTTC. Full variable domain (rest looked up from reference TRBV7-3 and TRBJ2-1): GAGVSQTPSNKVTEKGKYVELRCDPISGHTALYWYRQSLGQGPEFLIYFQGTGAADDSGLPNDRFFAVRPEGSVSTLKIQRTERGDSAVYLCASSLLRDNEQFFGPGTRLTVL.

In its sample, this clone was seen a few times. Additional DNA sequences in this sample encode the identical CDR3. The chain joins TRBV28 to TRBJ1-2; 9 nucleotides match TRBD1. After removal of 9 bases from V and 4 bases from J, the junction contained 6 bases not matched to a gene. This CDR3 comprises 13 residues. Germline values: CDR1 MDHEN, CDR2 SYDVKM. Written as DNA, the CDR3 is TGTGCCAGTGGGACAGGGACGGTCTATGGCTACACCTTC. Translating gives CASGTGTVYGYTF.

This rearrangement joins TRBV11-2 to TRBJ1-2, with 9 bases aligning to TRBD1. Germline assignment: CDR1 SGHAT and CDR2 FQNNGV. This CDR3 is 14 amino acids long. Germline trimming cut 1 base from V and 7 bases from J; bases unmatched to any gene: 4. CDR3 residues: CASSLGTGDFGYTF. Written as DNA, the CDR3 is TGTGCCAGCAGCTTAGGGACAGGGGATTTTGGCTACACCTTC.

The chain carries TRBV7-9 and TRBJ1-2, with D perhaps TRBD1 (6 bases). V lost 7 bases and J 8 bases, leaving 17 bases between the germline ends. Germline CDR1 SEHNR, CDR2 FQNEAQ (reference sequence). The CDR3 covers 13 residues. The DNA for the CDR3 is TGTGCCAGCACCCTAGGGGGGGTCCGGGGCTACACCTTC. It specifies CASTLGGVRGYTF.

This chain connects TRBV4-1 to TRBJ1-4, with TRBD1 as a possible D gene (6 bases). The CDR3 covers 16 residues. V was pared by 3 bases and J by 3 bases, with 14 bases between. Germline V gives CDR1 MGHRA, CDR2 YSYEKL. CDR3 loop: CASSHPWQGSNEKLFF. The CDR3 DNA reads as TGCGCCAGCAGCCACCCCTGGCAGGGGTCTAATGAAAAACTGTTTTTT.

V is TRBV9 and J is TRBJ2-4; 9 positions match TRBD1. J was trimmed by 9 bases and V by 5 bases; bases with no gene match: 9. This CDR3 is built from 14 residues. Germline assignment: CDR1 SGDLS and CDR2 YYNGEE. The CDR3 sequence: CASSPPGQGTIQYF. The CDR3 DNA is TGTGCCAGCAGTCCACCGGGACAGGGAACCATTCAGTACTTC.

The V and J genes are TRBV6-6 and TRBJ2-2; the D gene is possibly TRBD1 (6 bases). The V end lost 7 bases, the J end lost 4 bases, and 19 bases lay between the germline ends. This CDR3 has 16 amino acids. In germline, CDR1 is MNHNY, CDR2 SVGAGI (reference sequence). CDR3 nucleotides: TGTGCCAGCATCTTAAAACAGGGAAGGGGCACCGGGGAGCTGTTTTTT. This gives the protein CASILKQGRGTGELFF.

The table lists this clone with a count of one. This chain connects TRBV4-3 to TRBJ1-2; D might be TRBD1 (5 bases). V was clipped by 6 bases and J by 4 bases, with 18 bases between them. The CDR3 length is 15 residues. CDR1 is LGHNA and CDR2 is YSLEER in the germline V gene. The CDR3 spells CASRTTGSGGYGYTF. In DNA form, the CDR3 reads TGCGCCAGCAGGACCACGGGGTCCGGGGGCTATGGCTACACCTTC.

The genes are TRBV7-9 and TRBJ1-2; D is undetermined. V was trimmed by 2 bases and J by 8 bases, leaving 12 bases between them. The CDR3 contains 13 residues. CDR1 and CDR2 from the germline V gene are SEHNR and FQNEAQ (reference sequence). CDR3 protein: CASSLRVSGGYTF. In nucleotides, the CDR3 is TGTGCCAGCAGCTTAAGGGTCTCAGGCGGCTACACCTTC. Filled out from reference TRBV7-9 and TRBJ1-2, the complete variable domain reads DTGVSQNPRHKITKRGQNVTFRCDPISEHNRLYWYRQTLGQGPEFLTYFQNEAQLEKSRLLSDRFSAERPKGSFSTLEIQRTEQGDSAMYLCASSLRVSGGYTFGSGTRLTVV.

The rearrangement links TRBV18 to TRBJ1-5, with 8 positions matching TRBD1. J gave up 3 bases and V 4 bases, and 5 bases lay outside the gene matches. The CDR3 totals 15 residues. In germline, CDR1 is KGHSH, CDR2 LQKENI. CDR3 sequence: CASSLTGGPNQPQHF. The CDR3 region has the DNA TGTGCCAGCTCACTTACAGGGGGACCCAATCAGCCCCAGCATTTT.

The V call is TRBV9, the J call TRBJ2-7; no firm D call. Germline assignment: CDR1 SGDLS and CDR2 YYNGEE. V lost 1 base and J 11 bases, leaving 19 bases between the germline ends. The CDR3 consists of 14 residues. CDR3 amino acids: CASSVRTAILPEYF. CDR3 bases: TGTGCCAGCAGCGTAAGAACGGCGATCCTACCCGAGTACTTC.

The chain employs TRBV6-5 and TRBJ1-1; D ambiguous. Trimming shortened V by 0 bases and J by 4 bases, and 12 bases separated the two germline ends. Looked up from germline, CDR1 is MNHEY and CDR2 is SVGAGI. This CDR3 is 15 amino acids long. CDR3 DNA: TGTGCCAGCAGTTACTCGTCGCGGTCAAGCACTGAAGCTTTCTTT. Protein sequence: CASSYSSRSSTEAFF.

The chain uses TRBV6-5 and TRBJ2-3; D is unclear. From germline, CDR1 is MNHEY and CDR2 SVGAGI. Deletions cut 8 bases from V and 0 bases from J, with 12 bases between. The CDR3 is 14 residues long. CDR3: CASSGPCSTDTQYF. CDR3 nucleotide sequence: TGTGCCAGCTCAGGACCCTGCAGCACAGATACGCAGTATTTT.

The chain is built from TRBV5-8 and TRBJ1-5; 7 positions agree with TRBD1. This CDR3 region has 18 residues. Germline CDR1 and CDR2: SGHTS and YDEGEE. V lost 5 bases and J lost 1; bases outside the gene matches: 15. The CDR3 nucleotides are TGTGCCAGCAGGAATAACAGGGGTTTCGGTGTAAGCAATCAGCCCCAGCATTTT. Its translation is CASRNNRGFGVSNQPQHF.

Only one count was recorded for this clone. The chain combines TRBV5-1 with TRBJ2-3; D is unresolved. The CDR3 runs to 17 residues. V was trimmed by 3 bases and J by 3 bases, leaving 20 bases between them. The germline V gene encodes CDR1 SGHRS and CDR2 YFSETQ. The chain's CDR3 is CASSSRASLSRTDTQYF. In DNA, the CDR3 is TGCGCCAGCAGCTCCCGGGCCTCACTAAGTAGGACAGATACGCAGTATTTT.

The genes are TRBV19 and TRBJ2-7; possibly TRBD1 or TRBD2 for D (5 bases each). Germline CDR1 reads LNHDA; CDR2 reads SQIVND (reference sequence). This CDR3 spans 15 amino acids. V shed 1 base and J shed 0 bases, with 10 bases lying between them. This CDR3 is CASSIAGDRSYEQYF. CDR3 DNA sequence: TGTGCCAGTAGTATAGCCGGGGACCGCTCCTACGAGCAGTACTTC.